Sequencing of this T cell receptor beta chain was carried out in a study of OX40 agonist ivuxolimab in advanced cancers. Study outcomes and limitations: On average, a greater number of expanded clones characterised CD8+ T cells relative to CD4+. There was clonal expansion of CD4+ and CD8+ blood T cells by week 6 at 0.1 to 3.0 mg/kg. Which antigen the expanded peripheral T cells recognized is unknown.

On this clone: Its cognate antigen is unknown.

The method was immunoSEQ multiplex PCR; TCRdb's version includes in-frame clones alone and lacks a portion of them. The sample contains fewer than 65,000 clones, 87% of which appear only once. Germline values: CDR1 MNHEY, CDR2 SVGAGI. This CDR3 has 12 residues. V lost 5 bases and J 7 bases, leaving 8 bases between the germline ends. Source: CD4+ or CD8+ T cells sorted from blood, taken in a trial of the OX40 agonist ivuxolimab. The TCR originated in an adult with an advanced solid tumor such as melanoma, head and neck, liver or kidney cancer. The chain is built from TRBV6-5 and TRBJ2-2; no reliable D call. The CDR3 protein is CASSPTVGELFF. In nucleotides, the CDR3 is TGTGCCAGCAGTCCGACCGTCGGGGAGCTGTTTTTT.